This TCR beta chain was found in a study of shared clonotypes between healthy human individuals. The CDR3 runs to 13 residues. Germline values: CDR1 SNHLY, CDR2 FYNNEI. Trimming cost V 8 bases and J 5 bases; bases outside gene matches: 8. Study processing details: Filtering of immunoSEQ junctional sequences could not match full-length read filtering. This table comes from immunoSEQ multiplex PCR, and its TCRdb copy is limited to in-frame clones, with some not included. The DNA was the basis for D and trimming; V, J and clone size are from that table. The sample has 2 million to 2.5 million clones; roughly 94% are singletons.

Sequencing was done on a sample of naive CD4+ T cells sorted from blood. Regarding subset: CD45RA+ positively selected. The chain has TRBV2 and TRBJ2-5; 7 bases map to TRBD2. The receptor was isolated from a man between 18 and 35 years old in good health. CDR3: CASGSGNRETQYF. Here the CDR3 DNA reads TGTGCCAGCGGGAGCGGGAATAGGGAGACCCAGTACTTC.